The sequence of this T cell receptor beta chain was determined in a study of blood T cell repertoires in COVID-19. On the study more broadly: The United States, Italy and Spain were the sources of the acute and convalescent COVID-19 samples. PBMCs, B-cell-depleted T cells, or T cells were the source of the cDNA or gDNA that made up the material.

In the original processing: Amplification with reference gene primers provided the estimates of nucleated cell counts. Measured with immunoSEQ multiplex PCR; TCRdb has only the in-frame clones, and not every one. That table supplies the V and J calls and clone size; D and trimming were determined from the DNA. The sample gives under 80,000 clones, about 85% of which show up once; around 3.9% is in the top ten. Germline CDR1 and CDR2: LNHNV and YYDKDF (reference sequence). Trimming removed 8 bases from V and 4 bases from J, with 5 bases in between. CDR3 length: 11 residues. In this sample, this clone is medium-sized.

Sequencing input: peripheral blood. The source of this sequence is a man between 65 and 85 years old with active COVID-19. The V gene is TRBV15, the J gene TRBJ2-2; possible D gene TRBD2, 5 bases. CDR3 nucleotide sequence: TGTGCCACCCGGGGCACCGGGGAGCTGTTTTTT. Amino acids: CATRGTGELFF.